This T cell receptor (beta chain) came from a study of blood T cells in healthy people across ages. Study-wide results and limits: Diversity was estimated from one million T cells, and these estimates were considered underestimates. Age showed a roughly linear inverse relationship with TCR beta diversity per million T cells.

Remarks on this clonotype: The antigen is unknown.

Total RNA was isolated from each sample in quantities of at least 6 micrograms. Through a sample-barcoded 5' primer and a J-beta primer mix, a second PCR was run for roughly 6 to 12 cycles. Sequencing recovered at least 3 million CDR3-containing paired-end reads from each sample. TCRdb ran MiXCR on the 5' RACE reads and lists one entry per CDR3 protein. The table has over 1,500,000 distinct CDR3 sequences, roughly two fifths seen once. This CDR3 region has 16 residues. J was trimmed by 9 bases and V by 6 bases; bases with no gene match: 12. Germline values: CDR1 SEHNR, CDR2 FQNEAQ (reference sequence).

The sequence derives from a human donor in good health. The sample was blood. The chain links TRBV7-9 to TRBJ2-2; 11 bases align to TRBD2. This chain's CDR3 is CASSLTGTSGFRELFF. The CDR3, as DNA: TGTGCCAGCAGTTTAACCGGGACTAGCGGCTTCCGGGAGCTGTTTTTT. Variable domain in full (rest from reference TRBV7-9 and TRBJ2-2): DTGVSQNPRHKITKRGQNVTFRCDPISEHNRLYWYRQTLGQGPEFLTYFQNEAQLEKSRLLSDRFSAERPKGSFSTLEIQRTEQGDSAMYLCASSLTGTSGFRELFFGEGSRLTVL.